This entry lists 4 T cell receptor beta chains sequenced from one sample in a study of T cell changes during pregnancy in multiple sclerosis. The assay was immunoSEQ multiplex PCR, and TCRdb's table has in-frame clones only and misses some. Here the sample spans about 20,000 clones, about 90% being singletons. The sample was CD8+ T cells from peripheral blood mononuclear cells, taken in the second trimester of pregnancy. These receptors were collected from a female donor in good health, enrolled as a control in a pregnancy study.

This clone was seen a single time. This chain links TRBV10-1 with TRBJ2-3, with 7 bases that match TRBD2. Looked up from germline, CDR1 is WNHNN and CDR2 is SYGVQD (reference sequence). Losses at the gene ends were 0 bases for V and 0 bases for J; bases not matched to a gene: 0. This CDR3 has 15 amino acids. The CDR3 here is CASSESSGSTDTQYF. The CDR3 DNA reads TGCGCCAGCAGTGAGTCTAGCGGGAGCACAGATACGCAGTATTTT.

The chain couples TRBV5-1 to TRBJ2-7; 9 positions match TRBD2. V lost 0 bases to trimming and J lost 5 bases; unmatched junction nucleotides: 9. This CDR3 is 16 amino acids long. Germline V lookup: CDR1 SGHRS, CDR2 YFSETQ. The CDR3 DNA is TGCGCCAGCAGCTTGGTAGTCCGTCTAGCGGGACACGAGCAGTACTTC. It is translated as CASSLVVRLAGHEQYF.

CDR3: CASSLSGSGELFF. CDR3 coding DNA: TGTGCCAGCAGTCTTAGCGGTAGCGGGGAGCTGTTTTTT. The rearrangement uses TRBV28 and TRBJ2-2, with D possibly being TRBD2 (6 bases). There are 13 residues in the CDR3. V dropped 5 bases and J dropped 7 bases, with 11 bases sitting between them. Germline CDR1 reads MDHEN; CDR2 reads SYDVKM.

This clone is deemed medium-sized. The chain recombines TRBV4-3 with TRBJ2-1; 9 positions agree with TRBD2. Trimming at V came to 0 bases and at J to 0 bases, leaving 0 bases not matched to a gene. The CDR3 is made up of 16 amino acids. CDR1 is LGHNA, CDR2 YSLEER, per germline. CDR3 nucleotide sequence: TGCGCCAGCAGCCAAGATAGCGGGAGCTCCTACAATGAGCAGTTCTTC. It encodes CASSQDSGSSYNEQFF.